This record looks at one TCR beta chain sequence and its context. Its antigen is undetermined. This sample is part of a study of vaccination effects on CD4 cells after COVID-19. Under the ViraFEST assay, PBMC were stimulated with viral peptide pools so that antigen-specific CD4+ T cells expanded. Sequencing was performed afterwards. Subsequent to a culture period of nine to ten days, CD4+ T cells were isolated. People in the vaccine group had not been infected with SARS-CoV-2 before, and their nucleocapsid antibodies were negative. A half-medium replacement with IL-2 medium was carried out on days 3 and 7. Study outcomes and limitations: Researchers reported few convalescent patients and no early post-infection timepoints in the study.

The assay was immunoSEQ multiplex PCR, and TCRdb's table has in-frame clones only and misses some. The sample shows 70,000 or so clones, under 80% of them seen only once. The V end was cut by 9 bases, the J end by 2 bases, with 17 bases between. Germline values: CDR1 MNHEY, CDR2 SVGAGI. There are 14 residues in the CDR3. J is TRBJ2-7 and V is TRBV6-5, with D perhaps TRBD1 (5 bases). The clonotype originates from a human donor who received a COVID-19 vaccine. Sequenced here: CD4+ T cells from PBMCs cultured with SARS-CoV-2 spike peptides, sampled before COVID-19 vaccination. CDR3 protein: CASDGQGQAYEQYV. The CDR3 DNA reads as TGTGCCAGTGACGGACAAGGTCAAGCCTACGAGCAGTACGTC.